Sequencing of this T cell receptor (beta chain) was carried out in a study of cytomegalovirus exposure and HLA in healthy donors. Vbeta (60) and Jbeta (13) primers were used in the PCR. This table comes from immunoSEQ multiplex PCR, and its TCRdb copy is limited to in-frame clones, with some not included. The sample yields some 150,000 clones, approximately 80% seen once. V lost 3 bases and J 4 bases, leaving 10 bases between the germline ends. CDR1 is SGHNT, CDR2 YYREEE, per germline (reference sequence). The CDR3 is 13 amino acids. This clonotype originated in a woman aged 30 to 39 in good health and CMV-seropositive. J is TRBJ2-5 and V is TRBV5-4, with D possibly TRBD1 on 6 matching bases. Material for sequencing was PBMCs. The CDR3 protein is CASSSLDRETQYF. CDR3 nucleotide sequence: TGTGCCAGCAGCTCCCTGGACAGAGAGACCCAGTACTTC.